The 4 T cell receptor beta chains listed next were all sequenced from one sample in a study of brain metastases from non-small cell lung cancer. The protocol was immunoSEQ multiplex PCR, while the TCRdb copy is restricted to in-frame clones and leaves out a portion. The table shows approximately 6,400 clones, with roughly 80% occurring only once. Source material: primary lung tumor tissue. Receptor source: a donor aged 40 or over with non-small cell lung cancer.

The chain couples TRBV19 to TRBJ2-5; a weak D match, TRBD2 (6 bases). V lost 4 bases and J lost 1, with 13 bases in between. The CDR3 contains 15 residues. CDR1 and CDR2 from the germline V gene are LNHDA and SQIVND (reference sequence). This chain's CDR3 is CASSNLASFQETQYF. The CDR3 DNA is TGTGCCAGTAGTAACCTAGCGAGTTTCCAAGAGACCCAGTACTTC.

This chain connects TRBV30 to TRBJ1-5; D is ambiguous. The CDR3 is 13 residues long. V lost 1 base and J lost 3, with 7 bases in between. Germline CDR1 reads GTSNPN; CDR2 reads SVGIG (reference sequence). Written as DNA, the CDR3 is TGTGCCTGGAGTGAGATTTTCAATCAGCCCCAGCATTTT. It specifies CAWSEIFNQPQHF.

The chain carries TRBV2 and TRBJ2-1; D tentatively reads TRBD1 or TRBD2 (5 bases each). V was shortened by 6 bases and J by 0 bases, with 15 bases between the two germline ends. The CDR3 covers 16 residues. CDR1 and CDR2 from the germline V gene are SNHLY and FYNNEI. The CDR3 protein is CASRGRWESSYNEQFF. As DNA, the CDR3 is TGTGCCAGCAGGGGGCGTTGGGAGAGCTCCTACAATGAGCAGTTCTTC.

The gene calls are TRBV7-8 and TRBJ1-1; no clear D gene. V lost 5 bases, J lost 1 base, and 11 bases lay in between. Germline V gene data show CDR1 as SGHVS and CDR2 as FQNEAQ. CDR3 length: 14 amino acids. This chain's CDR3 is CASSTARTNTEAFF. In nucleotides, the CDR3 is TGTGCCAGCAGCACGGCACGGACGAACACTGAAGCTTTCTTT.